This record covers a single T cell receptor (beta chain). The antigen is undetermined. Donors were drawn from the approximately 120-subject validation cohort, separate from the 666-subject first cohort. Libraries were prepared by immunoSEQ multiplex PCR; TCRdb keeps only in-frame clonotypes and omits some of them. The data contain approximately 200,000 clones, about 81% of them singletons. This sample is drawn from a study of cytomegalovirus exposure and HLA in healthy donors. Notes on the study in general: The authors listed some 160 TCR beta chains as cytomegalovirus-associated. Subsequent analysis found a tendency for first-cohort TCR clusters to co-occur within the 110 or so validation repertoires. Both high specificity and high sensitivity reportedly marked the classifier's diagnosis of cytomegalovirus status.

There are 16 residues in the CDR3. Trimming removed 4 bases at V and 0 bases at J, with 15 bases between. The germline V gene encodes CDR1 MNHEY and CDR2 SVGAGI. The specimen sequenced was PBMCs. This chain connects TRBV6-5 to TRBJ1-2; D may be TRBD1 (6 bases). The source is a woman younger than 45 in good health and CMV-seronegative. CDR3 in DNA: TGTGCCAGCAGTTCCGGGGGGCGCCCCCCTAACTATGGCTACACCTTC. Its protein is CASSSGGRPPNYGYTF.